This T cell receptor beta chain was observed in a study of identical twins. Overall study results and limits: Out-of-frame alpha sequences common to twins exhibited a surplus of low generation probability. Monozygotic twin pairs showed more out-of-frame TCR alpha sharing than models estimated.

Ten or more counts support this clonotype. What it binds is not known. A universal primer site was incorporated via template switching, and the cDNA contained unique molecular identifiers. In TCRdb, the 5' RACE reads were re-called with MiXCR into one record per CDR3 protein. The sample consists of fewer than 550,000 distinct CDR3 sequences, 13% to 15% of them appearing once. This CDR3 spans 13 amino acids. Trimming at V came to 2 bases and at J to 5 bases, leaving 3 bases not matched to a gene. CDR1 and CDR2 (germline): MDHEN, SYDVKM. The sample was also reused in another study, on yellow fever vaccine responses in identical twins.

The TCR was taken from a woman between 18 and 29 years old in good health. Sequencing was done on a sample of CD4+ T cells sorted from blood. V usage is TRBV28 and J usage is TRBJ2-7; 7 bases line up with TRBD2. CDR3 region: CASSLIGGNEQYF. The DNA for the CDR3 is TGTGCCAGCAGTTTAATCGGGGGGAACGAGCAGTACTTC.